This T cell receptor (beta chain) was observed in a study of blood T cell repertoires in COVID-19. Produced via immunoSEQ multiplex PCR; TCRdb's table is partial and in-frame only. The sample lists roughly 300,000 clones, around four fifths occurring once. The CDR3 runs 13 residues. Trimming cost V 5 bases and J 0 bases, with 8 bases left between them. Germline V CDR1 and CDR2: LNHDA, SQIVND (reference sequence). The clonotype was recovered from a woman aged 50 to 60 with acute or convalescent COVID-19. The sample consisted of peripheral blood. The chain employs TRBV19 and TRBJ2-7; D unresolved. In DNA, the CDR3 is TGTGCCAGTAGTCCGGGTTACTCCTACGAGCAGTACTTC. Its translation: CASSPGYSYEQYF.